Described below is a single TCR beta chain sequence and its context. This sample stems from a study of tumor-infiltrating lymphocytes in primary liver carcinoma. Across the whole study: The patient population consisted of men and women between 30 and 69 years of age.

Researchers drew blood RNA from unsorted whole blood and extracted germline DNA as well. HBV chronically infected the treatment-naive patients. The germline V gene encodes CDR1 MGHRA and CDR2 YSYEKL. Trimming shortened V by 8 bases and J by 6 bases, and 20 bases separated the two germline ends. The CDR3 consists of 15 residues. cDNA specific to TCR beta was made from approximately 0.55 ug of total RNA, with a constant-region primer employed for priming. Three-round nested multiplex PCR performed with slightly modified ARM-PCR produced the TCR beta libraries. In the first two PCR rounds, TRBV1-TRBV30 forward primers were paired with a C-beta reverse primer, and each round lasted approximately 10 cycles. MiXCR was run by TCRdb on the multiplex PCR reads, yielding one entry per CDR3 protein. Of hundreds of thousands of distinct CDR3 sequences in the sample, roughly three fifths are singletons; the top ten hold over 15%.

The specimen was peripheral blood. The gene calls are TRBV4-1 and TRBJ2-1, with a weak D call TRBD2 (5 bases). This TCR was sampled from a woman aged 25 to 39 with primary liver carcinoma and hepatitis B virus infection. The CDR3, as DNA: TGCGCCAGCGGCTCACCGGCAGGACTTCCCAATGAGCAGTTCTTC. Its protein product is CASGSPAGLPNEQFF.